These 5 T cell receptor beta chains originate from one sample sequenced in a study of blood T cell repertoires in COVID-19 (TCRdb year 2020). The method behind the library was the immunoSEQ multiplex PCR assay. TCRdb holds this immuneACCESS table with in-frame rearrangements only. Some clones are missing; in checked studies, unresolved V genes explain under half, and the rest has no known cause. Across this sample there are about 220,000 clones, with 75% to 90% seen only once. The biggest ten clones account for approximately 5.2% of the sample. The sequenced sample consisted of peripheral blood. The receptors come from a woman aged 65 to 85 with COVID-19, enrolled during active disease.

The chain employs TRBV5-6 and TRBJ2-7; 9 bases match TRBD2. The V segment lost 4 bases and the J segment 3 bases; nucleotides outside the gene matches: 8. The CDR3 sequence is 15 residues long. Germline loops: CDR1 SGHDT, CDR2 YYEEEE. This CDR3 reads CASSLRGLANYEQYF. DNA for the CDR3: TGTGCCAGCAGCCTCCGAGGACTAGCGAACTACGAGCAGTACTTC. The whole variable domain, filled in from reference TRBV5-6 and TRBJ2-7, reads DAGVTQSPTHLIKTRGQQVTLRCSPKSGHDTVSWYQQALGQGPQFIFQYYEEEERQRGNFPDRFSGHQFPNYSSELNVNALLLGDSALYLCASSLRGLANYEQYFGPGTRLTVT.

This chain joins TRBV12-3 or TRBV12-4 and TRBJ1-2, with 7 bases aligning to TRBD1. Trimming took 5 bases from V and 4 from J; bases not matched to a gene: 1. This CDR3 region has 12 residues. Here the CDR3 reads CASSRQGYGYTF. In DNA, the CDR3 is TGTGCCAGCAGTCGACAGGGCTATGGCTACACCTTC.

V usage is TRBV28 and J usage is TRBJ1-2; 7 bases fit TRBD1. The CDR3 covers 14 residues. Losses at the gene ends were 8 bases for V and 3 bases for J; bases not matched to a gene: 9. Germline values: CDR1 MDHEN, CDR2 SYDVKM. The CDR3 loop is CASRWRGQYYGYTF. The CDR3 DNA is TGTGCCAGCCGGTGGAGGGGGCAGTACTATGGCTACACCTTC.

The DNA for the CDR3 is TGTGCCAGCAGGAATCATCAACCGGGACAGGGGACAGATACGCAGTATTTT. Translation: CASRNHQPGQGTDTQYF. The chain couples TRBV2 to TRBJ2-3, with 10 bases fitting TRBD1. The germline V gene has CDR1 SNHLY and CDR2 FYNNEI. J gave up 3 bases and V 6 bases, and 12 bases lay outside the gene matches. This CDR3 has 17 residues.

The chain couples TRBV4-2 to TRBJ2-2, with D possibly being TRBD1 (5 bases). Between the trimmed V and J ends, which lost 1 base and 3 bases, there was a span of 9 bases. CDR1 and CDR2 (germline): LGHNA, YNFKEQ. This CDR3 has 15 residues. The CDR3 DNA reads as TGTGCCAGCAGCCAAGTAGGGGCGGACACCGGGGAGCTGTTTTTT. It yields the protein CASSQVGADTGELFF.